This section outlines one T cell receptor beta chain sequence together with its context. Its antigen is as yet unknown. Cells from the mixed lymphocyte reaction underwent coculture for roughly six days at 37 degrees C. Prior to a 1:1 mixing, responder PBMCs were labelled with CFSE and stimulator PBMCs with Violet Dye. The CDR3 consists of 15 residues. Germline-derived CDR1 and CDR2 are SEHNR and FQNEAQ (reference sequence). V shed 5 bases, J shed 3 bases, and the junction held 8 bases outside the gene matches. Clones were sequenced by immunoSEQ multiplex PCR, and TCRdb holds only the in-frame ones, with some missing. Here the sample spans some 15,000 clones, 40% to 45% being singletons. The sample comes from a study of siplizumab effects on memory and regulatory T cells. Study-wide findings and caveats: Mappable alloreactive CD4+ clones were on average around 69% Treg-derived with siplizumab, roughly 28% in controls.

The chain carries TRBV7-9 and TRBJ1-1, with TRBD1 matching 8 bases. The source material was CFSE-low (dividing) CD4+ T cells sorted from an allogeneic mixed lymphocyte reaction. The sequence was collected from a human donor in good health; the cells came from an allogeneic mixed lymphocyte reaction. Some clones in this sample may be carry-over from other donors' samples. The CDR3 here is CASSQGYRGDTEAFF. CDR3 coding DNA: TGTGCCAGCAGCCAAGGGTACAGGGGGGACACTGAAGCTTTCTTT.